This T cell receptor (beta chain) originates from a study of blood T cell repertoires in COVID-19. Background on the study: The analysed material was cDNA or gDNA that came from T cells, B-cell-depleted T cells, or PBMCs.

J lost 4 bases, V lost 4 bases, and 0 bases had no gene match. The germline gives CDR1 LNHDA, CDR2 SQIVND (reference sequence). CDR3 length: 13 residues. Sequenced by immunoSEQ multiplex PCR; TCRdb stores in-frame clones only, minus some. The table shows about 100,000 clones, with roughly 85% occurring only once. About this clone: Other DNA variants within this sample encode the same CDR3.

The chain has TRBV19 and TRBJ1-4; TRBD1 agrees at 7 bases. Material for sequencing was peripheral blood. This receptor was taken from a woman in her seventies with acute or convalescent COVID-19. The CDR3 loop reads CASSNRGNEKLFF. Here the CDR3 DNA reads TGTGCCAGTAGTAACAGGGGTAATGAAAAACTGTTTTTT.